This TCR beta chain appears in the sequencing data of a study of blood T cell repertoires in COVID-19. At the level of the study: COVID-19 samples from acute and convalescent phases originated in the United States, Italy and Spain. PBMCs, B-cell-depleted T cells, or T cells were the source of the cDNA or gDNA that made up the material.

Germline lookup yields CDR1 ENHRY and CDR2 SYGVKD. The V and J ends lost 4 bases and 2 bases respectively, with 9 bases between them. This CDR3 is built from 15 residues. Authors' data handling: Reference gene primers were amplified, and this amplification served to estimate nucleated cell counts. The data were produced by immunoSEQ multiplex PCR, yet TCRdb's version contains in-frame clones alone and is incomplete. D and trimming come from the DNA, and the V and J calls and clone size come from that table. Among over 600,000 clones listed, approximately 90% were seen once. This receptor was taken from a woman younger than 35 with acute or convalescent COVID-19. Material for sequencing was peripheral blood. The chain has TRBV10-3 and TRBJ2-6; possibly TRBD2 for D (6 bases). In DNA, the CDR3 is TGTGCCATCAGTGGGGGGAGGACTGGGGCCAACGTCCTGACTTTC. It codes for CAISGGRTGANVLTF.